These 21 T cell receptor beta chains were all obtained from the same sample, sequenced in a study of T cell repertoires in cytomegalovirus infection. These receptors' targets are unknown. TCRdb ran MiXCR on the reads and lists one entry per CDR3 protein. This table holds some 320,000 distinct CDR3 sequences, 25% to 30% found once. The starting material was cultured PBMCs, obtained from culture after CMV antigen stimulation. The receptors shown here come from a human donor in good health (CMV status not recorded). Some clones in this sample may be carry-over from other donors' samples.

The chain carries TRBV24-1 and TRBJ1-5; D perhaps matches TRBD1 (6 bases). The CDR3 is 14 amino acids. Germline V gene sequence: CDR1 KGHDR, CDR2 SFDVKD. V shed 4 bases and J shed 3 bases, with 9 bases lying between them. The CDR3 region has the DNA TGTGCCACCAGTGACCGACAGGCCAATCAGCCCCAGCATTTT. This gives the protein CATSDRQANQPQHF.

The chain carries TRBV5-5 and TRBJ1-1; D remains unclear. This CDR3 has 14 amino acids. Per germline, CDR1 SGHKS and CDR2 YYEKEE (reference sequence). Trimming took off 3 bases at V and 1 base at J, with 10 bases between the two ends. The CDR3 nucleotides are TGTGCCAGCAGCTCGATAGGTGGGAACACTGAAGCTTTCTTT. It specifies CASSSIGGNTEAFF.

This clonotype was detected only a few times. This chain uses TRBV12-3 or TRBV12-4 with TRBJ1-4, with 8 bases identical to TRBD1. V shed 6 bases, J shed 7 bases, and the junction held 7 bases outside the gene matches. The CDR3 has 14 amino acids. For the CDR3, the DNA is TGTGCCAGCAGCCAACAGGGGGGAGGTGAAAAACTGTTTTTT. Translated: CASSQQGGGEKLFF.

The CDR3 spells CASLTDPSYEQYF. The CDR3 DNA is TGTGCCAGCTTAACAGACCCATCCTACGAGCAGTACTTC. The chain carries TRBV6-2 or TRBV6-3 and TRBJ2-7; no clear D. V was cut by 8 bases and J by 1 base, with 12 bases left in between. Germline values: CDR1 MNHEY, CDR2 SVGEGT. The CDR3 loop spans 13 amino acids.

This clonotype was found a few times. The gene calls are TRBV7-2 and TRBJ2-7, with D possibly being TRBD1 (6 bases). The CDR3 runs 14 residues. Germline V gene lookup returns CDR1 SGHTA and CDR2 FQGNSA. V was clipped by 7 bases and J by 6 bases, with 19 bases between them. The CDR3 nucleotides are TGTGCCAGCAACGAGCTGTTAGGGGGTTCCGAGCAGTACTTC. This translates into CASNELLGGSEQYF.

This clonotype turned up a few times. This chain links TRBV7-9 with TRBJ2-1, with no clear D. Trimming took 5 bases from V and 8 from J, leaving 19 bases between them. The CDR3 spans 15 residues. The germline gives CDR1 SEHNR, CDR2 FQNEAQ (reference sequence). As DNA, the CDR3 is TGTGCCAGCAGCCCCCCCCCGCGGTTCTCCTATGAGCAGTTCTTC. It specifies CASSPPPRFSYEQFF.

This clonotype has more than one count but fewer than ten. The rearrangement joins TRBV7-9 to TRBJ2-2; possibly TRBD1 for D (6 bases). Germline CDR1 is SEHNR and CDR2 is FQNEAQ (reference sequence). This CDR3 spans 14 amino acids. With 1 base removed from V and 5 bases from J, the gap between germline ends came to 8 bases. CDR3 nucleotides: TGTGCCAGCAGCTTAGAAGGGACAACCGGGGAGCTGTTTTTT. It specifies CASSLEGTTGELFF.

In its sample, this clonotype was seen once. The chain is built from TRBV12-3 or TRBV12-4 and TRBJ1-2, with 9 nucleotides matching TRBD1. CDR3 size: 16 residues. The V and J ends lost 4 bases and 7 bases, in that order; junction bases with no gene match: 13. The CDR3 protein is CASSSSSTGGMAGYTF. The CDR3 coding sequence is TGTGCCAGCAGTTCCAGCTCGACAGGGGGTATGGCTGGCTACACCTTC.

This clonotype came up many times. The chain employs TRBV2 and TRBJ1-5; TRBD1 might be the D (6 bases). The V and J ends lost 6 bases and 0 bases respectively, with 9 bases between them. Per germline, CDR1 SNHLY and CDR2 FYNNEI. The CDR3 consists of 14 residues. CDR3 nucleotides: TGTGCCAGCAGGACAGGACATAGCAATCAGCCCCAGCATTTT. It codes for CASRTGHSNQPQHF.

This clonotype showed up many times. This chain links TRBV7-2 with TRBJ2-7; D not certain. The CDR3 is 11 residues long. Trimming stripped 5 bases from V and 6 bases from J, with 8 bases between. Germline lookup yields CDR1 SGHTA and CDR2 FQGNSA. The CDR3, as DNA: TGTGCCAGCAGCCGCGTGGCCGAGCAGTACTTC. Its translation is CASSRVAEQYF. Supplemented by reference TRBV7-2 and TRBJ2-7, the full variable domain reads GAGVSQSPSNKVTEKGKDVELRCDPISGHTALYWYRQSLGQGLEFLIYFQGNSAPDKSGLPSDRFSAERTGGSVSTLTIQRTQQEDSAVYLCASSRVAEQYFGPGTRLTVT.

The V gene is TRBV19, the J gene TRBJ1-5; D is uncertain. The CDR3 runs 14 residues. V lost 0 bases and J lost 7, with 10 bases in between. The germline CDR1 and CDR2 sequences are LNHDA and SQIVND (reference sequence). CDR3: CASSIDRYGQPQHF. CDR3 nucleotides: TGTGCCAGTAGTATAGACCGGTATGGGCAGCCCCAGCATTTT. The full variable domain, in which reference TRBV19 and TRBJ1-5 provide the parts outside the CDR3, is DGGITQSPKYLFRKEGQNVTLSCEQNLNHDAMYWYRQDPGQGLRLIYYSQIVNDFQKGDIAEGYSVSREKKESFPLTVTSAQKNPTAFYLCASSIDRYGQPQHFGDGTRLSIL.

This clonotype counts as medium-sized. The chain uses TRBV7-8 and TRBJ1-1; D gene uncertain. V was cut by 3 bases and J by 9 bases, with 8 bases left in between. The CDR3 consists of 11 residues. Germline CDR1 and CDR2: SGHVS and FQNEAQ. This CDR3 is CASSFGAKAFF. The CDR3 coding sequence is TGTGCCAGCAGCTTTGGAGCAAAAGCTTTCTTT.

The chain links TRBV6-1 to TRBJ2-2, with a weak D call TRBD1 (6 bases). Trimming cost V 4 bases and J 6 bases, with 12 bases left between them. Germline CDR1 and CDR2: MNHNS and SASEGT. The CDR3 covers 14 residues. The CDR3, as DNA: TGTGCCAGCAGTGGACTCACAGGGTCCGGGGAGCTGTTTTTT. Its protein product is CASSGLTGSGELFF.

The DNA of the CDR3 is TGTGCCAGCAGTTTACAGAAAAGCACAGATACGCAGTATTTT. This translates into CASSLQKSTDTQYF. The chain couples TRBV28 to TRBJ2-3; D gene uncertain. The CDR3 is 14 residues long. Germline CDR1 is MDHEN and CDR2 is SYDVKM. Trimming removed 2 bases at V and 0 bases at J, with 6 bases between.

Ten or more counts support this clonotype. The V call is TRBV5-1, the J call TRBJ1-6; no reliable D call. The length of the CDR3 is 14 residues. Germline lookup yields CDR1 SGHRS and CDR2 YFSETQ. Trimming stripped 0 bases from V and 4 bases from J, with 5 bases between. The chain's CDR3 is CASSLEQYNSPLHF. The DNA for the CDR3 is TGCGCCAGCAGCTTGGAACAGTATAATTCACCCCTCCACTTT.

The gene calls are TRBV12-3 or TRBV12-4 and TRBJ1-5; 8 bases fit TRBD1. The CDR3 is 15 amino acids. In DNA form, the CDR3 reads TGTGCTTCTGCCCCTGGGACAGGAGACAATCAGCCCCAGCATTTT. It specifies CASAPGTGDNQPQHF.

The chain joins TRBV6-1 to TRBJ2-5, with TRBD2 matching over 7 bases. The ends lost 2 bases at V and 2 bases at J; junction bases unmatched: 2. The CDR3 is made up of 14 amino acids. The germline CDR1 and CDR2 sequences are MNHNS and SASEGT. CDR3 in amino acids: CASSETSVQETQYF. DNA of the CDR3: TGTGCCAGCAGTGAAACTAGCGTACAAGAGACCCAGTACTTC.

Comments on this clonotype: A much larger clonotype is one base distant, so this may be a read error. This rearrangement joins TRBV7-2 to TRBJ1-6; TRBD1 aligns across 8 bases. CDR1 is SGHTA and CDR2 is FQGNSA in the germline V gene. The CDR3 has 15 amino acids. The CDR3 DNA sequence: TGTGCCAGCAGCTCCGGACAGGGTAGAAGATCACCCTTCCACTTT. This codes for CASSSGQGRRSPFHF.

The rearrangement uses TRBV29-1 and TRBJ2-5; no definite D call. Germline values: CDR1 SQVTM, CDR2 ANQGSEA. The V gene lost 0 bases and the J gene lost 0 bases, with 2 bases spanning the gap. The CDR3 spans 12 residues. The CDR3 region has the DNA TGCAGCGTTGAAGATTACCAAGAGACCCAGTACTTC. This encodes CSVEDYQETQYF.

This chain connects TRBV20-1 to TRBJ1-5, with unresolved D. CDR1 is DFQATT and CDR2 is SNEGSKA in the germline V gene (reference sequence). Deletions cut 3 bases from V and 4 bases from J, with 7 bases between. This CDR3 contains 12 residues. The CDR3 nucleotides are TGCAGTGCTAGTATAACTAATCAGCCCCAGCATTTT. This sequence encodes CSASITNQPQHF.

In its sample, this clonotype was seen a few times. The chain combines TRBV7-2 with TRBJ2-5; 11 bases are shared with TRBD1. The CDR3 has 18 amino acids. The V gene's germline CDR1 is SGHTA and CDR2 FQGNSA. J lost 5 bases, V lost 2 bases, and 13 bases had no gene match. CDR3 sequence (DNA): TGTGCCAGCAGCTTAAGTTTAATCGGGACAGGGGGTTCTGAGACCCAGTACTTC. Encoded protein: CASSLSLIGTGGSETQYF.